Listed here are 26 T cell receptor beta chains from one sample, sequenced in a study of radiotherapy plus CTLA-4 blockade in lung cancer. Produced via immunoSEQ multiplex PCR; TCRdb's table is partial and in-frame only. The profile shows over 75,000 clones, roughly 80% of them singletons. This material consisted of peripheral blood, taken from a patient treated with radiotherapy plus ipilimumab. All receptors derive from a human donor with non-small cell lung cancer who had stable disease on radiotherapy plus ipilimumab.

This chain uses TRBV5-1 with TRBJ2-1; D is uncertain. The ends were cut back, 5 bases at V and 1 base at J, with 13 bases in the middle. CDR1 and CDR2 (germline): SGHRS, YFSETQ. The CDR3 is 15 amino acids. The DNA of the CDR3 is TGCGCCAGCAGTAGTGATTTCCAATCCTACAATGAGCAGTTCTTC. It translates to CASSSDFQSYNEQFF.

The gene calls are TRBV10-3 and TRBJ1-1; D perhaps matches TRBD1 (5 bases). The CDR3 extends over 15 amino acids. Germline assignment: CDR1 ENHRY and CDR2 SYGVKD. Between the trimmed V and J ends, which lost 10 bases and 4 bases, there was a span of 22 bases. The CDR3 reads CATRLDGQRGTEAFF. The CDR3 bases are TGTGCCACCCGACTGGACGGACAACGTGGCACTGAAGCTTTCTTT.

V gene TRBV7-8 combines with J gene TRBJ2-7; 9 bases align to TRBD2. J lost 3 bases, V lost 3 bases, and 9 bases had no gene match. The CDR3 runs to 16 residues. The germline CDR1 and CDR2 sequences are SGHVS and FQNEAQ. DNA of the CDR3: TGTGCCAGCAGCTTCGTACCCAGCGGGGGGTTCTACGAGCAGTACTTC. Its protein product is CASSFVPSGGFYEQYF.

The chain joins TRBV2 to TRBJ1-2; D remains unclear. Germline values: CDR1 SNHLY, CDR2 FYNNEI. V was trimmed by 4 bases and J by 3 bases, leaving 6 bases between them. This CDR3 contains 12 residues. The CDR3 sequence is CASSAVDYGYTF. The CDR3 nucleotides are TGTGCCAGCAGTGCCGTGGACTATGGCTACACCTTC.

The V call is TRBV11-2, the J call TRBJ2-6, with a possible D match to TRBD1 (5 bases). V shed 4 bases and J shed 4 bases, with 11 bases lying between them. Germline CDR1 and CDR2: SGHAT and FQNNGV. The CDR3 covers 15 residues. CDR3 in DNA: TGTGCCAGCAGCTCTCAGGGTGGAGGGGCCAACGTCCTGACTTTC. Translated: CASSSQGGGANVLTF.

This sequence joins TRBV19 and TRBJ1-6; 7 bases are a match to TRBD1. Germline CDR1 LNHDA, CDR2 SQIVND (reference sequence). The CDR3 spans 15 residues. Trimming at V came to 1 base and at J to 6 bases, leaving 3 bases not matched to a gene. The CDR3 loop is CASSIGDRVNSPLHF. CDR3 nucleotides: TGTGCCAGTAGTATAGGGGACAGAGTTAATTCACCCCTCCACTTT.

The chain couples TRBV28 to TRBJ1-2, with TRBD1 as a possible D gene (5 bases). The V end was cut by 7 bases, the J end by 7 bases, with 13 bases between. The CDR3 covers 12 residues. Germline V gene lookup returns CDR1 MDHEN and CDR2 SYDVKM. CDR3 sequence: CASTDRLSGYTF. As DNA, the CDR3 is TGTGCCAGCACAGACAGATTGAGTGGCTACACCTTC.

This clone was found a few times. The V call is TRBV6-4, the J call TRBJ2-3; D gene unclear. This CDR3 is 15 amino acids long. V shed 0 bases and J shed 4 bases, with 11 bases lying between them. CDR1 is MRHNA, CDR2 SNTAGT, per germline. CDR3 bases: TGTGCCAGCAGTGACTCGATGGCACCATCAGATACGCAGTATTTT. It specifies CASSDSMAPSDTQYF.

The chain joins TRBV6-6 to TRBJ2-7; possibly TRBD2 for D (6 bases). The CDR3 has 15 residues. Between the trimmed V and J ends, which lost 0 bases and 4 bases, there was a span of 13 bases. Per germline, CDR1 MNHNY and CDR2 SVGAGI (reference sequence). The CDR3 region is CASSYSSGVDYEQYF. The CDR3 DNA reads as TGTGCCAGCAGTTACTCGTCGGGGGTAGATTACGAGCAGTACTTC.

This clone was seen once. The chain has TRBV7-2 and TRBJ1-3; D is uncertain. The V and J ends lost 2 bases and 0 bases respectively, with 11 bases between them. Per germline, CDR1 SGHTA and CDR2 FQGNSA. The CDR3 length is 16 residues. The DNA of the CDR3 is TGTGCCAGCAGCTTAACTGGGCATCCCTCTGGAAACACCATATATTTT. It is translated as CASSLTGHPSGNTIYF.

There are a few counts of this clone. The V call is TRBV28, the J call TRBJ2-5; a possible D gene is TRBD2 (5 bases). Trimming left V 5 bases short and J 4 bases short, with 20 bases between. Germline V gives CDR1 MDHEN, CDR2 SYDVKM. This CDR3 spans 16 amino acids. This CDR3 reads CASSPRTVHEGETQYF. CDR3 coding DNA: TGTGCCAGCAGTCCCCGGACGGTACACGAGGGAGAGACCCAGTACTTC.

The chain links TRBV2 to TRBJ1-5, with TRBD1 as a possible D gene (6 bases). The CDR3 has 17 amino acids. The germline V and J ends were trimmed by 2 bases and 1 base, with 15 bases remaining between them. Germline CDR1 and CDR2: SNHLY and FYNNEI. The chain's CDR3 is CASSEKGNRESNQPQHF. The DNA of the CDR3 is TGTGCCAGCAGTGAAAAGGGGAACAGGGAAAGCAATCAGCCCCAGCATTTT. Combining the CDR3 with reference TRBV2 and TRBJ1-5 gives the whole variable domain EPEVTQTPSHQVTQMGQEVILRCVPISNHLYFYWYRQILGQKVEFLVSFYNNEISEKSEIFDDQFSVERPDGSNFTLKIRSTKLEDSAMYFCASSEKGNRESNQPQHFGDGTRLSIL.

V and J are TRBV6-5 and TRBJ1-4, with a possible D match to TRBD1 (6 bases). The germline CDR1 and CDR2 sequences are MNHEY and SVGAGI. This CDR3 contains 14 residues. Trimming took off 6 bases at V and 3 bases at J, with 11 bases between the two ends. The CDR3 spells CASRGGAANEKLFF. CDR3 DNA sequence: TGTGCCAGCAGGGGGGGGGCGGCTAATGAAAAACTGTTTTTT.

This sequence joins TRBV5-1 and TRBJ2-1; 9 bases map to TRBD2. The CDR3 has 16 amino acids. J gave up 8 bases and V 0 bases, and 9 bases lay outside the gene matches. The germline CDR1 and CDR2 sequences are SGHRS and YFSETQ. The CDR3 protein is CASSLEAGGGVYEQFF. DNA for the CDR3: TGCGCCAGCAGCTTGGAAGCGGGAGGCGGCGTATATGAGCAGTTCTTC.

CDR3 region: CASSLQTGWDSNQPQHF. In nucleotides, the CDR3 is TGTGCCAGCAGCCTCCAGACAGGGTGGGATTCCAATCAGCCCCAGCATTTT. The chain has TRBV7-9 and TRBJ1-5; 7 nucleotides line up with TRBD1. Germline V gives CDR1 SEHNR, CDR2 FQNEAQ (reference sequence). J lost 3 bases, V lost 5 bases, and 13 bases had no gene match. The CDR3 has 17 residues.

In its sample, this clone was seen a few times. The chain has TRBV5-1 and TRBJ2-7; 8 nucleotides line up with TRBD2. Trimming at V came to 5 bases and at J to 3 bases, leaving 7 bases not matched to a gene. CDR1 SGHRS and CDR2 YFSETQ come from the germline V gene. The CDR3 is made up of 14 amino acids. The CDR3 is CASRPGLVDYEQYF. CDR3 bases: TGCGCCAGCAGGCCGGGACTAGTAGACTACGAGCAGTACTTC.

This chain uses TRBV6-1 with TRBJ1-1; D is unresolved. The CDR3 extends over 13 amino acids. Germline assignment: CDR1 MNHNS and CDR2 SASEGT. With 6 bases removed from V and 1 base from J, the gap between germline ends came to 9 bases. CDR3 sequence: CASRFPGNTEAFF. CDR3 nucleotides: TGTGCCAGCAGGTTTCCAGGGAACACTGAAGCTTTCTTT.

The genes are TRBV5-1 and TRBJ2-3; TRBD2 aligns across 7 bases. The V gene's germline CDR1 is SGHRS and CDR2 YFSETQ. J lost 4 bases, V lost 0 bases, and 11 bases had no gene match. This CDR3 has 17 residues. The CDR3 DNA is TGCGCCAGCAGCTTGGCCTTCGGGGGAGGGAGCTCAGATACGCAGTATTTT. Encoded protein: CASSLAFGGGSSDTQYF.

The chain joins TRBV7-2 to TRBJ2-3, with 9 positions matching TRBD2. The CDR3 spans 15 residues. J gave up 6 bases and V 3 bases, and 7 bases lay outside the gene matches. Germline CDR1 and CDR2: SGHTA and FQGNSA. The CDR3 reads CASSFSGSFADTQYF. CDR3 nucleotides: TGTGCCAGCAGCTTTAGCGGGAGTTTTGCTGATACGCAGTATTTT.

CDR3 protein: CASSPGPQETQYF. CDR3 in DNA: TGTGCCAGCTCCCCAGGGCCCCAAGAGACCCAGTACTTC. V usage is TRBV18 and J usage is TRBJ2-5; D may be TRBD1 (5 bases). This CDR3 region has 13 residues. The germline V gene has CDR1 KGHSH and CDR2 LQKENI. V lost 6 bases and J lost 1, with 9 bases in between.

The rearrangement joins TRBV9 to TRBJ2-1; D possibly corresponds to TRBD2 (6 bases). Germline V gives CDR1 SGDLS, CDR2 YYNGEE. The V end was cut by 0 bases, the J end by 7 bases, with 17 bases between. The CDR3 totals 16 residues. CDR3 residues: CASSVEVGAGPNEQFF. The CDR3 DNA sequence: TGTGCCAGCAGCGTAGAGGTTGGGGCGGGGCCGAATGAGCAGTTCTTC.

CDR3 bases: TGCGCCAGCAGCTTGGCCGGCGAGCGGGGAAAGCAGTTCTTC. This encodes CASSLAGERGKQFF. This chain connects TRBV5-1 to TRBJ2-1, with 7 nucleotides matching TRBD2. This CDR3 has 14 residues. The germline CDR1 and CDR2 sequences are SGHRS and YFSETQ. Germline trimming cut 0 bases from V and 11 bases from J; bases unmatched to any gene: 8.

The sample holds a few counts of this clone. The V gene is TRBV11-2, the J gene TRBJ2-5; 7 bases line up with TRBD2. The DNA end lines up better with TRBJ2-7; the J call may be wrong. The CDR3 is made up of 15 amino acids. Germline V lookup: CDR1 SGHAT, CDR2 FQNNGV. The CDR3 DNA is TGTGCCAGCAGCTTTGGTGGCGGGAGAAGGGCCGAGCAGTACTTC. This sequence encodes CASSFGGGRRAEQYF.

This clone was seen a handful of times. This sequence joins TRBV5-5 and TRBJ1-5, with 9 nucleotides matching TRBD1. The germline gives CDR1 SGHKS, CDR2 YYEKEE (reference sequence). This CDR3 has 15 residues. Losses at the gene ends were 2 bases for V and 6 bases for J; bases not matched to a gene: 6. The CDR3 DNA reads as TGTGCCAGCAGCTTATACGGGACAGGGTCTCAGCCCCAGCATTTT. Its translation: CASSLYGTGSQPQHF.

The V call is TRBV6-6, the J call TRBJ1-6, with TRBD1 identical over 7 bases. V was clipped by 3 bases and J by 6 bases; unmatched bases: 5. CDR1 and CDR2 (germline): MNHNY, SVGAGI (reference sequence). The CDR3 spans 15 residues. The CDR3 reads CASSYTTGSNSPLHF. The CDR3 nucleotides are TGTGCCAGCAGTTATACGACAGGGTCTAATTCACCCCTCCACTTT.

The V gene is TRBV7-3, the J gene TRBJ2-7, with D perhaps matching TRBD1 (5 bases). CDR1 and CDR2 from the germline V gene are SGHTA and FQGTGA. This CDR3 spans 15 amino acids. The V end was cut by 2 bases, the J end by 7 bases, with 18 bases between. The CDR3 sequence is CASSLVGPGIGEQYF. CDR3 DNA: TGTGCCAGCAGCTTAGTGGGTCCAGGGATCGGGGAGCAGTACTTC.